The clone carrying this TCR beta chain was picked up a small number of times. Its antigen is as yet unknown. CDR1 is LGHNA and CDR2 is YNFKEQ in the germline V gene. CDR3 length equals 14 residues. V was pared by 4 bases and J by 3 bases, with 12 bases between. The data are from a study of T cell repertoires in cytomegalovirus infection. TCRdb independently ran MiXCR on the reads; one entry per CDR3 protein. Of fewer than 1,000,000 distinct CDR3 sequences listed, approximately 33% are singletons. Study-wide results and caveats: CMV carriers having the relevant HLA were flagged by cumulative public TCR beta family frequency. The ex vivo response showed dominance by HLA-C-restricted CMV-specific TCR beta clonotypes.

The receptor comes from a human donor in good health (CMV status not recorded). Some clones in this sample may be carry-over from other donors' samples. J is TRBJ1-1 and V is TRBV4-2, with TRBD1 as a possible D gene (6 bases). The specimen comprised cultured CD8+ T cells from PBMCs, sampled from culture after CMV antigen stimulation. The CDR3 DNA reads TGTGCCAGCAGCCCGGACGGGGGGCACACTGAAGCTTTCTTT. This translates into CASSPDGGHTEAFF.